Presented here are 9 T cell receptor beta chains from one specimen sequenced in a study of cytomegalovirus exposure and HLA in healthy donors. The study ran its PCR with 60 Vbeta and 13 Jbeta primers. Sequencing used immunoSEQ multiplex PCR; TCRdb keeps in-frame clones, though not all of them. Found here are more than 90,000 clones, approximately 70% of them singletons; the top ten hold more than 2.5%. The material sequenced was PBMCs. These receptors were collected from a man between 45 and 60 years old in good health and CMV-seronegative.

J is TRBJ2-5 and V is TRBV2, with D possibly matching TRBD1 (5 bases). The CDR3 is 14 amino acids. Germline values: CDR1 SNHLY, CDR2 FYNNEI. V was trimmed by 5 bases and J by 1 base, leaving 11 bases between them. CDR3 loop: CASSPQGGQETQYF. In DNA, the CDR3 is TGTGCCAGCAGTCCTCAGGGTGGCCAAGAGACCCAGTACTTC. Drawing the rest from reference TRBV2 and TRBJ2-5, the complete variable domain is EPEVTQTPSHQVTQMGQEVILRCVPISNHLYFYWYRQILGQKVEFLVSFYNNEISEKSEIFDDQFSVERPDGSNFTLKIRSTKLEDSAMYFCASSPQGGQETQYFGPGTRLLVL.

The rearrangement joins TRBV7-8 to TRBJ1-4, with TRBD1 identical over 7 bases. CDR3 length equals 14 residues. V shed 1 base, J shed 8 bases, and the junction held 4 bases outside the gene matches. CDR1 and CDR2 (germline): SGHVS, FQNEAQ. CDR3 region: CASSLGSGGEKLFF. In nucleotides, the CDR3 is TGTGCCAGCAGCTTAGGGTCAGGGGGGGAAAAACTGTTTTTT.

A word on this clone: This is likely a read error, given that the CDR3 carries no conserved phenylalanine or tryptophan at its end. The chain employs TRBV5-6 and TRBJ1-5, with D perhaps matching TRBD1 (5 bases). V shed 0 bases and J shed 4 bases, with 11 bases lying between them. Germline CDR1 is SGHDT and CDR2 is YYEEEE. This CDR3 region has 15 residues. CDR3 in amino acids: CASSLGRGRNQPQHV. The CDR3 DNA sequence: TGTGCCAGCAGCTTGGGGAGGGGAAGAAATCAGCCCCAGCATGTT.

V usage is TRBV19 and J usage is TRBJ1-2; 7 bases agree with TRBD1. From germline, CDR1 is LNHDA and CDR2 SQIVND (reference sequence). J was trimmed by 4 bases and V by 7 bases; bases with no gene match: 18. The CDR3 runs 17 residues. In DNA form, the CDR3 reads TGTGCCAGTACCTTAAAATTGCGTGACAGGGACCGCTATGGCTACACCTTC. This gives the protein CASTLKLRDRDRYGYTF.

Comments on this clone: This likely comes from a read error, as the CDR3 has no conserved phenylalanine or tryptophan at its end. The limits of the CDR3 on the DNA are not certain, so only TCRdb's listed CDR3 is given. The gene calls are TRBV10-3 and TRBJ1-1; the listed D gene, TRBD1, was not tested against the DNA. Per the germline V gene, CDR1 is ENHRY and CDR2 is SYGVKD. The CDR3 is 15 amino acids long, termini counted. CDR3 region: CAIDDRPGVGTEALV.

This chain connects TRBV28 to TRBJ2-3, with 7 bases fitting TRBD1. Germline trimming cut 10 bases from V and 5 bases from J; bases unmatched to any gene: 9. The CDR3 runs to 13 residues. Germline CDR1 MDHEN, CDR2 SYDVKM. The CDR3: CAIPDRERDTQYF. CDR3 nucleotides: TGTGCCATTCCCGACAGGGAACGAGATACGCAGTATTTT.

The chain uses TRBV7-8 and TRBJ2-3; weak D call: TRBD2 (6 bases). The ends were cut back, 6 bases at V and 0 bases at J, with 7 bases in the middle. The germline V gene encodes CDR1 SGHVS and CDR2 FQNEAQ. This CDR3 has 13 residues. CDR3 region: CASRGGSTDTQYF. The CDR3 DNA follows: TGTGCCAGCAGGGGGGGAAGCACAGATACGCAGTATTTT.

The genes are TRBV5-8 and TRBJ2-1, with 9 bases lining up with TRBD1. This CDR3 region has 18 residues. V was pared by 1 base and J by 5 bases, with 13 bases of the junction left unmatched. Per germline, CDR1 SGHTS and CDR2 YDEGEE. The CDR3 nucleotides read TGTGCCAGCAGCTTGTACAGGGGGCCTGCGGAGAGGGACAATGAGCAGTTCTTC. This sequence encodes CASSLYRGPAERDNEQFF.

The chain employs TRBV2 and TRBJ1-1; TRBD1 might be the D (6 bases). Germline CDR1 SNHLY, CDR2 FYNNEI. V dropped 10 bases and J dropped 5 bases, with 14 bases sitting between them. The CDR3 has 12 residues. The CDR3 is CAIGGAGTEAFF. The CDR3 region has the DNA TGTGCCATCGGGGGGGCGGGTACTGAAGCTTTCTTT.